The rows below give T cell receptor beta chains drawn from one sample of a study of blood T cells in healthy people across ages. TCRdb re-derived calls from the 5' RACE reads in MiXCR, one entry per CDR3 protein. The profile shows 1.5 million or so distinct CDR3 sequences, around two fifths of them singletons. Sequences were obtained from blood. These TCRs come from a woman aged 18 to 35 in good health. Both conserved end residues are part of each CDR3. The D gene is left open where the match is weak. Expanded clones get a size class; other rows say once, few or many, or leave the size out.

j_call d_call v_call clone_size cdr3_nt cdr3_aa
TRBJ2-1 NA TRBV28 few TGTGCCAGCAGTTTTGGGGCAGAGTGGTCCTACAATGAGCAGTTCTTC CASSFGAEWSYNEQFF
TRBJ2-3 TRBD1 TRBV7-9 NA TGTGCCAGCAGTGACCGAGGGGGCCCTAGCACAGATACGCAGTATTTT CASSDRGGPSTDTQYF
TRBJ2-1 NA TRBV6-6 NA TGTGCCAGCAGTTACTCGAGTATGGTTGAGCAGTTCTTC CASSYSSMVEQFF
TRBJ1-2 NA TRBV2 NA TGTGCCAGCAGTCGGTCCAGCGCCAACTATGGCTACACCTTC CASSRSSANYGYTF
TRBJ2-7 TRBD1 TRBV11-1 NA TGTGCCAGCAGCTTGACAGGGGCTACCTACGAGCAGTACTTC CASSLTGATYEQYF
TRBJ2-7 NA TRBV12-3/TRBV12-4 NA TGTGCCACCAAGGCAGGAAGAGGGGACGAGCAGTACTTC CATKAGRGDEQYF
TRBJ2-3 TRBD2 TRBV2 NA TGTGCCAGCAGTGAAGCGGGGGGGACGGCAGATACGCAGTATTTT CASSEAGGTADTQYF
TRBJ1-2 NA TRBV28 few TGTGCCAGCAGTCCCCAGGGCGTCTACACCTTC CASSPQGVYTF
TRBJ1-2 NA TRBV4-1 NA TGCACCAGCAGCCACGGGACTGGACAGACAAACTATGGCTACACCTTC CTSSHGTGQTNYGYTF
TRBJ2-5 TRBD2 TRBV20-1 NA TGCAGTGCTCCAAGAGCGGGGTTAGAGACCCAGTACTTC CSAPRAGLETQYF
TRBJ1-2 NA TRBV20-1 NA TGCGCCTTCCCCCCAGCGGGGAGCGGCTATGGCTACACCTTC CAFPPAGSGYGYTF
TRBJ1-6 NA TRBV14 NA TGTGCCAGCAGCCGCGCTGGACCTCCCAATTCACCCCTCCACTTT CASSRAGPPNSPLHF
TRBJ2-5 NA TRBV29-1 NA TGCAGCGTTGGCCAGGGTGAGCAGTACTTC CSVGQGEQYF
TRBJ2-1 TRBD1 TRBV27 NA TGTGCCAGCAGTGCGACAGGGCCCAGCTCCTACAATGAGCAGTTCTTC CASSATGPSSYNEQFF
TRBJ2-1 TRBD2 TRBV27 NA TGTGCCAGCAGTTTTGGACTAGCGGGAGATGAAAATGAGCAGTTCTTC CASSFGLAGDENEQFF
TRBJ2-3 NA TRBV4-1 NA TGCGCCAGCAGCCAGTACGGACGAAGCACAGATACGCAGTATTTT CASSQYGRSTDTQYF
TRBJ1-2 TRBD1 TRBV29-1 few TGCAGCGTTGGACAGGGCAAGGACTATGGCTACACCTTC CSVGQGKDYGYTF
TRBJ2-3 TRBD2 TRBV2 NA TGTGCCAGCAGTTCGTCTAGCGGGAGGGCCACTAGCACAGATACGCAGTATTTT CASSSSSGRATSTDTQYF
TRBJ2-3 TRBD1 TRBV20-1 NA TGCAGTGCTAGTAACCCTAGCAGGGGGTTTTCCTCTCTTACAGATACGCAGTATTTT CSASNPSRGFSSLTDTQYF
TRBJ2-7 NA TRBV3-1 NA TGTGCCAGCAGCCAAGATATGGGGCAGGGGCCCTCCTACGAGCAGTACTTC CASSQDMGQGPSYEQYF
TRBJ2-7 NA TRBV20-1 NA TGCAGTGCTAGAGGGCCCCCCTTGGGCGGGATGGGTGAGCAGTACTTC CSARGPPLGGMGEQYF
TRBJ2-2 NA TRBV5-1 once TGCGCCAGCAGCTTTAGCGGAAGGAACACCGGGGAGCTGTTTTTT CASSFSGRNTGELFF
TRBJ2-7 NA TRBV6-5 NA TGTGCCAGCAGTTACCGTCCAGAACACCCTCGGTCCTACAATGAGCAGTACTTC CASSYRPEHPRSYNEQYF
TRBJ2-7 TRBD1 TRBV4-1 NA TGCGCCAGCAGCCAGATAGGGGGCCGGTACGAGCAGTACTTC CASSQIGGRYEQYF
TRBJ2-5 TRBD2 TRBV4-2 once TGTGCCAGCAGCCAGAGACTAGCGGGTGAGGAGCAGTACTTC CASSQRLAGEEQYF
TRBJ2-1 NA TRBV6-5 NA TGTGCCAGCAGCTACCGGGACTCCTGGCCTAATGAGCAGTTCTTC CASSYRDSWPNEQFF
TRBJ2-3 TRBD1 TRBV28 NA TGTGCCAGCAGTGTAAGGGGGGACAGGGATACGCAGTATTTT CASSVRGDRDTQYF
TRBJ2-1 NA TRBV3-1 NA TGTGCCAGCAGCGCGGACAGGAGGGTCAATGAGCAGTTCTTC CASSADRRVNEQFF
TRBJ1-2 TRBD1 TRBV7-9 NA TGTGCCAGCAGCCTCGGGACAGGGGGCGCGAGAGACTATGGCTACACCTTC CASSLGTGGARDYGYTF